This T cell receptor (beta chain) was documented in a study of blood T cell repertoires in COVID-19. Study at large: The United States, Italy and Spain were the sources of the acute and convalescent COVID-19 samples. PBMCs, B-cell-depleted T cells, or T cells provided the cDNA or gDNA that made up the material.

Per the authors' pipeline: Estimates of nucleated cell counts were drawn from the amplification of reference gene primers. Assay used: immunoSEQ multiplex PCR; TCRdb lists only in-frame clones, some missing. V, J and clone size derive from that table, while D and trimming were established from the DNA sequence. This sample has about 400,000 clones; around 89% occur once, and the top ten carry 4% to 5.5%. The CDR3 has 15 amino acids. Germline V CDR1 and CDR2: SGHRS, YFSETQ. The junction had 3 bases not matched to a gene; V was cut back by 0 bases and J by 4 bases. The sequence came from a young woman with acute or convalescent COVID-19. The chain has TRBV5-1 and TRBJ2-3; 9 bases agree with TRBD2. Sample: peripheral blood. CDR3 nucleotide sequence: TGCGCCAGCAGCTTGGATGGGACTAGCTCAGATACGCAGTATTTT. It encodes CASSLDGTSSDTQYF.